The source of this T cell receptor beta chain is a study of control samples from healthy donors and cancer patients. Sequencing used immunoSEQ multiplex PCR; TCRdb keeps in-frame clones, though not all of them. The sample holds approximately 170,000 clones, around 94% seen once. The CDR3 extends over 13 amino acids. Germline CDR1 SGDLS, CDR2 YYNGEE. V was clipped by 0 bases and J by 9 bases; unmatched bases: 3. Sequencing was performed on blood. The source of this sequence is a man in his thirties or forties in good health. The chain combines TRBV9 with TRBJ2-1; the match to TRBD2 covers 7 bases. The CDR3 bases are TGTGCCAGCAGCGTAGGGCGGGAGAGTGAGCAGTTCTTC. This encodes CASSVGRESEQFF.